The sequence of this TCR beta chain was determined in a study of blood T cells in healthy people across ages. Study-wide context: Template switching retrieved approximately one barcoded beta molecule for each two T cells.

It was with a sample-barcoded 5' primer and a J-beta primer mix that a second PCR of about 6 to 12 cycles was run. TCRdb itself ran the 5' RACE reads through MiXCR, one entry per CDR3 protein. The sample holds approximately 730,000 distinct CDR3 sequences, less than 70% seen once. Germline V gives CDR1 MDHEN, CDR2 SYDVKM. This CDR3 has 14 amino acids. The junction had 5 bases not matched to a gene; V was cut back by 6 bases and J by 5 bases. Peripheral blood was drawn, approximately 10 milliliters per donor. A few counts support this clonotype. Its target is unknown. Study-wide results and caveats: Aged donors had fewer naive CD4+ cells and lower diversity than long-lived donors.

The chain recombines TRBV28 with TRBJ1-2, with TRBD1 identical over 11 bases. Sequencing input: blood. The clonotype comes from a man older than 75 in good health. CDR3: CASRPGTGGYGYTF. The CDR3 nucleotides read TGTGCCAGCAGGCCCGGGACAGGGGGATATGGCTACACCTTC.